These T cell receptor beta chains were read from a single sample in a study of cytomegalovirus exposure and HLA in healthy donors. Generated by immunoSEQ multiplex PCR, the TCRdb table keeps only in-frame clones and is missing some. The top ten clones hold approximately 2.5% of a sample with about 180,000 clones, approximately 80% of them seen once. What was sequenced was PBMCs. The receptor set was obtained from a man between 60 and 75 years old in good health and CMV-seronegative. CDR3s include the opening cysteine and the closing phenylalanine or tryptophan. Each record gives: CDR3 DNA, CDR3 protein, clone size, D gene, V gene, CDR3 length, J gene. D genes are given only for firm matches. Expanded clones are given a class, and other clones once, few, many or no size at all.

CDR3 DNA: TGTGCCAGCAGTTCGCTTGGGGGGGACTACACCTTC
CDR3 protein: CASSSLGGDYTF
clone size: -
D gene: -
V gene: TRBV28
CDR3 length: 12
J gene: TRBJ1-2

CDR3 DNA: TGTGCCAGCAGCCGTACAGGAGTTAGACTGTTTTTT
CDR3 protein: CASSRTGVRLFF
clone size: once
D gene: -
V gene: TRBV4-2
CDR3 length: 12
J gene: TRBJ1-4

CDR3 DNA: TGTGCCAGCAGTTCCGAAGGCAGGGTTTACTACGAGCAGTACTTC
CDR3 protein: CASSSEGRVYYEQYF
clone size: -
D gene: -
V gene: TRBV6-5
CDR3 length: 15
J gene: TRBJ2-7

CDR3 DNA: TGTGCCAGCAGTGTAGGACAGGCAAACAATTCACCCCTCCACTTT
CDR3 protein: CASSVGQANNSPLHF
clone size: -
D gene: TRBD1
V gene: TRBV6-1
CDR3 length: 15
J gene: TRBJ1-6

CDR3 DNA: TGTGCCAGCAGTCAGGACAGGGCTGGTTTCGATGAGCAGTTCTTC
CDR3 protein: CASSQDRAGFDEQFF
clone size: -
D gene: TRBD1
V gene: TRBV6-4
CDR3 length: 15
J gene: TRBJ2-1

CDR3 DNA: TGTGCCAGCAGTTACTCGTCGGGGGGGCCGGAGACCCAGTACTTC
CDR3 protein: CASSYSSGGPETQYF
clone size: once
D gene: TRBD2
V gene: TRBV6-5
CDR3 length: 15
J gene: TRBJ2-5

CDR3 DNA: TGCAGCGTTGGGAGGCGGCTCTCTTACAATGAGCAGTTCTTC
CDR3 protein: CSVGRRLSYNEQFF
clone size: -
D gene: -
V gene: TRBV29-1
CDR3 length: 14
J gene: TRBJ2-1

CDR3 DNA: TGCGCCAGCAGCGGACTTCACTCCTACGAGCAGTACTTC
CDR3 protein: CASSGLHSYEQYF
clone size: few
D gene: -
V gene: TRBV5-1
CDR3 length: 13
J gene: TRBJ2-7

CDR3 DNA: TGTGCCTTCCGGGACAGGGGCACCTTTGTGGGCACCGGGGAGCTGTTTTTT
CDR3 protein: CAFRDRGTFVGTGELFF
clone size: -
D gene: TRBD1
V gene: TRBV30
CDR3 length: 17
J gene: TRBJ2-2

CDR3 DNA: TGCGCCAGCAGCCAAGAAGGCCGGGGGAACACTGAAGCTTTCTTT
CDR3 protein: CASSQEGRGNTEAFF
clone size: -
D gene: -
V gene: TRBV4-3
CDR3 length: 15
J gene: TRBJ1-1

CDR3 DNA: TGTTCCAGCAGCTTGGGCACCCATGGCTACACCTTC
CDR3 protein: CSSSLGTHGYTF
clone size: -
D gene: -
V gene: TRBV7-9
CDR3 length: 12
J gene: TRBJ1-2

CDR3 DNA: TGTGCCAGCATTAATAGCGGGAGAGTTAAAAACGAGCAGTACTTC
CDR3 protein: CASINSGRVKNEQYF
clone size: -
D gene: TRBD2
V gene: TRBV28
CDR3 length: 15
J gene: TRBJ2-7

CDR3 DNA: TGTGCCAGCAGCCGACAGGCTAGGCAGCCCCAGCATTTT
CDR3 protein: CASSRQARQPQHF
clone size: -
D gene: -
V gene: TRBV2
CDR3 length: 13
J gene: TRBJ1-5

CDR3 DNA: TGTGCCAGCAGCGCCGCTCTAACGGGGAACACTGAAGCCTTCTTT
CDR3 protein: CASSAALTGNTEAFF
clone size: -
D gene: -
V gene: TRBV6-5
CDR3 length: 15
J gene: TRBJ1-1

CDR3 DNA: TGTGCCAGCACCTTTGGGGGCAGGTCATATGGCTACACCTTC
CDR3 protein: CASTFGGRSYGYTF
clone size: -
D gene: -
V gene: TRBV5-6
CDR3 length: 14
J gene: TRBJ1-2

CDR3 DNA: TGTGCCAGCAGCTTCGCGACTGACCGTAGTTGGAATTCACCCCTCCACTTT
CDR3 protein: CASSFATDRSWNSPLHF
clone size: -
D gene: -
V gene: TRBV7-9
CDR3 length: 17
J gene: TRBJ1-6

CDR3 DNA: TGTGCCAGCAGCTCTCACTCCGGGACAGAGAATGAAAAACTGTTTTTT
CDR3 protein: CASSSHSGTENEKLFF
clone size: -
D gene: TRBD1
V gene: TRBV5-4
CDR3 length: 16
J gene: TRBJ1-4

CDR3 DNA: TGTGCCAGCTCCCGAGGGGACCGGGGGTCGTTCTTC
CDR3 protein: CASSRGDRGSFF
clone size: few
D gene: -
V gene: TRBV25-1
CDR3 length: 12
J gene: TRBJ2-1

CDR3 DNA: TGTGCCAGCAGCCCTAGGACAGGCACAGATACGCAGTATTTT
CDR3 protein: CASSPRTGTDTQYF
clone size: -
D gene: -
V gene: TRBV7-2
CDR3 length: 14
J gene: TRBJ2-3

CDR3 DNA: TGCAGCGTTAACGGGAGGGGAGCCTCTAACTATGGCTACACCTTC
CDR3 protein: CSVNGRGASNYGYTF
clone size: -
D gene: -
V gene: TRBV29-1
CDR3 length: 15
J gene: TRBJ1-2

CDR3 DNA: TGTGCCAGCAAGCTCACAGGGAGCACCGGGGAGCTGTTTTTT
CDR3 protein: CASKLTGSTGELFF
clone size: -
D gene: -
V gene: TRBV2
CDR3 length: 14
J gene: TRBJ2-2

CDR3 DNA: TGTGCCAGCAGGCCCCAGGGGCGGGGGGAGACCCAGTACTTC
CDR3 protein: CASRPQGRGETQYF
clone size: -
D gene: -
V gene: TRBV6-5
CDR3 length: 14
J gene: TRBJ2-5

CDR3 DNA: TGTGCCAGCAGTGAATGGGCGGGGGGCCCACCCTACAATGAGCAGTTCTTC
CDR3 protein: CASSEWAGGPPYNEQFF
clone size: -
D gene: TRBD2
V gene: TRBV6-1
CDR3 length: 17
J gene: TRBJ2-1

CDR3 DNA: TGTGCCAGCAGCCTAGCGGGGGGGCCTCGTCCCCCCTACAATGAGCAGTTCTTC
CDR3 protein: CASSLAGGPRPPYNEQFF
clone size: few
D gene: TRBD2
V gene: TRBV11-2
CDR3 length: 18
J gene: TRBJ2-1

CDR3 DNA: TGTGCCAGTAGTATCGGGGGGGCTCGAGGGTCCTACGAGCAGTACTTC
CDR3 protein: CASSIGGARGSYEQYF
clone size: -
D gene: TRBD2
V gene: TRBV19
CDR3 length: 16
J gene: TRBJ2-7

CDR3 DNA: TGTGCCAGCAGCCTCGGACAGGGGGGGAGCACAGATACGCAGTATTTT
CDR3 protein: CASSLGQGGSTDTQYF
clone size: -
D gene: TRBD1
V gene: TRBV11-3
CDR3 length: 16
J gene: TRBJ2-3

CDR3 DNA: TGTGCCAGCAGCGTCGGACTAGCGGGAGTTTCTGAGCAGTTCTTC
CDR3 protein: CASSVGLAGVSEQFF
clone size: -
D gene: TRBD2
V gene: TRBV9
CDR3 length: 15
J gene: TRBJ2-1

CDR3 DNA: TGTGCCAGCAGTTTTCCCGGGACAGGGTCCTACGAGCAGTACTTC
CDR3 protein: CASSFPGTGSYEQYF
clone size: -
D gene: TRBD1
V gene: TRBV28
CDR3 length: 15
J gene: TRBJ2-7

CDR3 DNA: TGTGCCAGCAGCGTAGGAGTTAGCTGGGGACAGGGGGGAGAAAAACTGTTTTTT
CDR3 protein: CASSVGVSWGQGGEKLFF
clone size: -
D gene: TRBD1
V gene: TRBV9
CDR3 length: 18
J gene: TRBJ1-4

CDR3 DNA: TGTGCTAGTGGTTTGGTTGCTAGCGGGGGGGCAACACACTACGAGCAGTACTTC
CDR3 protein: CASGLVASGGATHYEQYF
clone size: -
D gene: TRBD2
V gene: TRBV12-5
CDR3 length: 18
J gene: TRBJ2-7

CDR3 DNA: TGTGCCAGTAGTATATTCCGGGACAGCCCTAATTCACCCCTCCACTTT
CDR3 protein: CASSIFRDSPNSPLHF
clone size: -
D gene: TRBD1
V gene: TRBV19
CDR3 length: 16
J gene: TRBJ1-6

CDR3 DNA: TGCGCCAGCAGCCAAGATCGGGGGGAGAATCAGCCCCAGCATTTT
CDR3 protein: CASSQDRGENQPQHF
clone size: few
D gene: -
V gene: TRBV4-3
CDR3 length: 15
J gene: TRBJ1-5

CDR3 DNA: TGTGCCAGCAGTGAATTTCCGAGCGGGGGCTACACCTTC
CDR3 protein: CASSEFPSGGYTF
clone size: once
D gene: -
V gene: TRBV2
CDR3 length: 13
J gene: TRBJ1-2

CDR3 DNA: TGCAGCGTAACACAGGGTGACTATGGCTACCCCTTC
CDR3 protein: CSVTQGDYGYPF
clone size: -
D gene: -
V gene: TRBV29-1
CDR3 length: 12
J gene: TRBJ1-2

CDR3 DNA: TGTGCCAGCAGTCCTGACAGGGGAACATATGGCTACACCTTC
CDR3 protein: CASSPDRGTYGYTF
clone size: -
D gene: TRBD1
V gene: TRBV28
CDR3 length: 14
J gene: TRBJ1-2

CDR3 DNA: TGTGCCAGCAGTTACTCGCTGGAGGGGAGCGAGCAGTACTTC
CDR3 protein: CASSYSLEGSEQYF
clone size: -
D gene: -
V gene: TRBV6-5
CDR3 length: 14
J gene: TRBJ2-7

CDR3 DNA: TGTGCCAGCAGTGAAGACGATTGGACAGATTATGGCTACACCTTC
CDR3 protein: CASSEDDWTDYGYTF
clone size: -
D gene: -
V gene: TRBV6-1
CDR3 length: 15
J gene: TRBJ1-2

CDR3 DNA: TGTGCCAGCAGCTCCCCTAGCGGGAGAAGCTACGAGCAGTACTTC
CDR3 protein: CASSSPSGRSYEQYF
clone size: -
D gene: TRBD2
V gene: TRBV5-4
CDR3 length: 15
J gene: TRBJ2-7

CDR3 DNA: TGTGCCAGCAGTGAATCTCCCCTCTCTGGAAACACCATATATTTT
CDR3 protein: CASSESPLSGNTIYF
clone size: once
D gene: -
V gene: TRBV6-1
CDR3 length: 15
J gene: TRBJ1-3

CDR3 DNA: TGTGCCAGCATGAAGACAGGACCCACCTACGAGCAGTACTTC
CDR3 protein: CASMKTGPTYEQYF
clone size: -
D gene: -
V gene: TRBV2
CDR3 length: 14
J gene: TRBJ2-7

CDR3 DNA: TGTGCCAGCAGCTTCGAAGAGACCCAGTACTTC
CDR3 protein: CASSFEETQYF
clone size: -
D gene: -
V gene: TRBV5-6
CDR3 length: 11
J gene: TRBJ2-5

CDR3 DNA: TGTGCCACCCAGGCAGGGGAAGGCTACACCTTC
CDR3 protein: CATQAGEGYTF
clone size: -
D gene: -
V gene: TRBV5-4
CDR3 length: 11
J gene: TRBJ1-2

CDR3 DNA: TGTGCCAGCAGTTATCCAGGGGACACTGAAGCTTTCTTT
CDR3 protein: CASSYPGDTEAFF
clone size: -
D gene: -
V gene: TRBV6-9
CDR3 length: 13
J gene: TRBJ1-1

CDR3 DNA: TGTGCCAGCAGCTACGTAGCCCCCACCGGGAAACTGTTTTTT
CDR3 protein: CASSYVAPTGKLFF
clone size: -
D gene: -
V gene: TRBV7-9
CDR3 length: 14
J gene: TRBJ1-4

CDR3 DNA: TGTGCCAGCAGCCCCCGGGACAGGGGAGAGGGTTCACCCCTCCACTTT
CDR3 protein: CASSPRDRGEGSPLHF
clone size: -
D gene: TRBD1
V gene: TRBV7-6
CDR3 length: 16
J gene: TRBJ1-6

CDR3 DNA: TGTGCCAGCAGCCCCACGGGGGTCGAGCAGTACTTC
CDR3 protein: CASSPTGVEQYF
clone size: -
D gene: -
V gene: TRBV5-4
CDR3 length: 12
J gene: TRBJ2-7

CDR3 DNA: TGTGCCAGCAGCCCGGACCTACCGGGAGGGCCACACGAGCAGTACTTC
CDR3 protein: CASSPDLPGGPHEQYF
clone size: -
D gene: TRBD2
V gene: TRBV11-3
CDR3 length: 16
J gene: TRBJ2-7

CDR3 DNA: TGTGCCAGCAGTGAAAGGCAGGGAAGCTCTAATGAAAAACTGTTTTTT
CDR3 protein: CASSERQGSSNEKLFF
clone size: -
D gene: -
V gene: TRBV6-1
CDR3 length: 16
J gene: TRBJ1-4

CDR3 DNA: TGTGCCAGCAGTGAGGGGCAGGGAATAAATCAGCCCCAGCATTTT
CDR3 protein: CASSEGQGINQPQHF
clone size: -
D gene: -
V gene: TRBV2
CDR3 length: 15
J gene: TRBJ1-5

CDR3 DNA: TGTGCCAGCAGTTCCGGACAGATGAACACTGAAGCTTTCTTT
CDR3 protein: CASSSGQMNTEAFF
clone size: -
D gene: -
V gene: TRBV2
CDR3 length: 14
J gene: TRBJ1-1

CDR3 DNA: TGTGCCAGCAGACAATGGACAGTTAACACCGGGGAGCTGTTTTTT
CDR3 protein: CASRQWTVNTGELFF
clone size: -
D gene: -
V gene: TRBV6-1
CDR3 length: 15
J gene: TRBJ2-2